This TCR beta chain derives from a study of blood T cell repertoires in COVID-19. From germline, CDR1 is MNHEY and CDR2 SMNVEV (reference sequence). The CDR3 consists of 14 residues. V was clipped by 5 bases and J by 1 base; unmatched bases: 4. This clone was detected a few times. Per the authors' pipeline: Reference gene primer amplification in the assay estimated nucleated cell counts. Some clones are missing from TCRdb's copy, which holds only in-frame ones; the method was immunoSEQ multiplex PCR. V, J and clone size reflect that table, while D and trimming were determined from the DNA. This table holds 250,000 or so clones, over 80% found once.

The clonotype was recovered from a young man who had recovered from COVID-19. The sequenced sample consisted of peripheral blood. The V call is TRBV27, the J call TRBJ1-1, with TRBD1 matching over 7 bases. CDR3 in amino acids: CASSRQGANTEAFF. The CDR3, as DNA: TGTGCCAGCAGTAGACAGGGCGCGAACACTGAAGCTTTCTTT.